The rows below give T cell receptor beta chains drawn from one sample of a study of blood T cell repertoires in COVID-19. Assay used: immunoSEQ multiplex PCR; TCRdb lists only in-frame clones, some missing. The sample has 190,000 or so clones, just under 90% seen once; the top ten hold around 0.88%. Sequenced input: peripheral blood. These TCRs come from a woman younger than 30 who had recovered from COVID-19. CDR3s include the opening cysteine and the closing phenylalanine or tryptophan. Each record gives: D gene, V gene, clone size, J gene, CDR3 DNA, CDR3 protein. The D gene is left open where the match is weak. Clone size is not always given. Where it is, it says once, few, many or a class for expanded clones.

TRBD1,TRBV10-3,NA,TRBJ1-5,TGTGCCACCAAAGGGACAGGGTACGACAATCAGCCCCAGCATTTT,CATKGTGYDNQPQHF
NA,TRBV19,NA,TRBJ1-5,TGTGCCAGTAGTTGGGACACGGGTGATCAGCCCCAGCATTTT,CASSWDTGDQPQHF
NA,TRBV6-5,NA,TRBJ1-1,TGTGCCAGCAGCCCGTCGGGGGGGTCCACTGAAGCTTTCTTT,CASSPSGGSTEAFF
TRBD1,TRBV3-1/TRBV3-2,once,TRBJ2-1,TGTGCCAGCACCAACGTAGACAGGGCTACGGACAATGAGCAGTTCTTC,CASTNVDRATDNEQFF
NA,TRBV15,NA,TRBJ1-2,TGTGCCACCAGCAGAGATTACGGGGGCTACACCTTC,CATSRDYGGYTF
NA,TRBV5-1,NA,TRBJ1-2,TGCGCCAGCAGCCCTGCGGACGGGCAGGGTTATCAGTATGGCTACACCTTC,CASSPADGQGYQYGYTF
TRBD1,TRBV6-5,NA,TRBJ1-2,TGTGCCAGCAGTACGGGGACAGAAGGCGGCTATGGCTACACCTTC,CASSTGTEGGYGYTF
NA,TRBV7-3,NA,TRBJ1-5,TGTGCCAGCGCGCCCCGGGGCAATCAGCCCCAGCATTTT,CASAPRGNQPQHF
TRBD1,TRBV6-6,NA,TRBJ2-2,TGTGCCAGCAGTTACCCGGGACAGGGGAACACCGGGGAGCTGTTTTTT,CASSYPGQGNTGELFF
NA,TRBV25-1,NA,TRBJ1-5,TGTGCCAGCTCGGGACTCTCGGATAAAGGCAATCAGCCCCAGCATTTT,CASSGLSDKGNQPQHF
NA,TRBV19,NA,TRBJ2-1,TGTGCCAGTAGTATAGATAGCTCCGATCAGTTCTTC,CASSIDSSDQFF
TRBD1,TRBV30,NA,TRBJ2-3,TGTGCCTGCCTTAATAACAGGGGCCTTAGCACAGATACGCAGTATTTT,CACLNNRGLSTDTQYF
NA,TRBV6-5,few,TRBJ2-1,TGTGCCAGCAGTATACAGGGATCGCACAATGAGCAGTTCTTC,CASSIQGSHNEQFF
TRBD1,TRBV3-1/TRBV3-2,NA,TRBJ1-6,TGTGCCAGCAGCCAGGGGGGGACAGGGGGTTCACCCCTCCACTTT,CASSQGGTGGSPLHF
NA,TRBV10-3,NA,TRBJ2-3,TGTGCCATCAGTACGGGGTACACAGATACGCAGTATTTT,CAISTGYTDTQYF
NA,TRBV19,NA,TRBJ2-1,TGTGCCAGTAGTATAGACAGGGAGGCCCGCTTCAATGAGCAGTTCTTC,CASSIDREARFNEQFF
TRBD1,TRBV30,NA,TRBJ1-1,TGTGCCTGGGGACAGGGCCGGAACACTGAAGCTTTCTTT,CAWGQGRNTEAFF
NA,TRBV7-2,once,TRBJ2-5,TGTGCCAGCAGCTTAGCGATAGCGGCCGGCGAAGAGACCCAGTACTTC,CASSLAIAAGEETQYF
TRBD1,TRBV5-6,NA,TRBJ2-6,TGTGCCAGCAGCTTATCAGGGGGCGCCCCTGGGGCCAACGTCCTGACTTTC,CASSLSGGAPGANVLTF
TRBD1,TRBV5-1,NA,TRBJ1-4,TGCGCCAGCAGCTCGGGACAGCCTTTTAACCTATATAATGAAAAACTGTTTTTT,CASSSGQPFNLYNEKLFF
TRBD1,TRBV6-7,many,TRBJ2-2,TGTGCCAGCAGCCCCAGGGACAGCCGAAATACCGGGGAGCTGTTTTTT,CASSPRDSRNTGELFF
TRBD1,TRBV2,NA,TRBJ1-1,TGTGCCAGCATAGGGGGCCCAAGCCAAGCTTTCTTT,CASIGGPSQAFF
NA,TRBV9,NA,TRBJ1-6,TGTGCCAGCAGCGTAGATCAGTATAATTCACCCCTCCACTTT,CASSVDQYNSPLHF
TRBD1,TRBV5-1,NA,TRBJ1-1,TGCGCCAGCAGCGAAGGGGGCATGAACACTGAAGCTTTCTTT,CASSEGGMNTEAFF
NA,TRBV27,once,TRBJ1-2,TGTGCCAGCAGTTTCCCAAACAGGGTCGGCTACACCTTC,CASSFPNRVGYTF
TRBD2,TRBV3-1/TRBV3-2,once,TRBJ2-3,TGTGCCAGCAGCCAAGGAGGGACTAGCGGGGGGGGAACAGATACGCAGTATTTT,CASSQGGTSGGGTDTQYF
TRBD2,TRBV5-8,NA,TRBJ2-5,TGTGCCAGCAGCTTGACGAGAAATAGCGGGGGCACACAAGAGACCCAGTACTTC,CASSLTRNSGGTQETQYF
TRBD1,TRBV29-1,NA,TRBJ2-3,TGCAGCGTCCTCAAACCTACAGGGGTCGGAGATACGCAGTATTTT,CSVLKPTGVGDTQYF
NA,TRBV21-1,NA,TRBJ1-2,TGTGCCAGCAGCAAAGGACAGGGACCTAACTATGGCTACACCTTC,CASSKGQGPNYGYTF
NA,TRBV4-3,once,TRBJ2-3,TGCGCCAGCAGCCAAGATAAGTATTCCGGAGATACGCAGTATTTT,CASSQDKYSGDTQYF
NA,TRBV6-5,NA,TRBJ1-2,TGTGCCAGCAGGATGACAGGCCATGGCTACACCTTC,CASRMTGHGYTF
NA,TRBV5-6,NA,TRBJ2-1,TGTGCCAGCTCCCCCAGGGCAGTGCGTCAGAATGAGCAGTTCTTC,CASSPRAVRQNEQFF
TRBD1,TRBV27,NA,TRBJ2-7,TGTGCCAGCAGTTCCGACAGGGGGCTGACCTACGAGCAGTACTTC,CASSSDRGLTYEQYF
NA,TRBV3-1/TRBV3-2,once,TRBJ1-6,TGTGCCAGCAGCAAAAAATCCCTCGGACAGCAGTCACCCCTCCACTTT,CASSKKSLGQQSPLHF
TRBD1,TRBV3-1/TRBV3-2,NA,TRBJ1-1,TGTGCCAGCAGCCCGACAGGGACGAGGGGGGCTTTCTTT,CASSPTGTRGAFF
NA,TRBV2,NA,TRBJ2-1,TGTGCCAGCAGTGGGGGGGTAGTAAATGAGCAGTTCTTC,CASSGGVVNEQFF
TRBD1,TRBV27,NA,TRBJ2-5,TGTGCCAGCAGTTTATGTTGTAGGAAGCGAACAGGGGACCAAGAGACCCAGTACTTC,CASSLCCRKRTGDQETQYF
TRBD2,TRBV7-3,NA,TRBJ2-1,TGTGCCAGCAGCCAGCGGACTAGCGGTAATGAGCAGTTCTTC,CASSQRTSGNEQFF
TRBD2,TRBV5-4,NA,TRBJ2-2,TGTGCCAGCAGCTTGGAAACGGGGGGTGGCGGGGAGCTGTTTTTT,CASSLETGGGGELFF
NA,TRBV5-1,NA,TRBJ1-1,TGCGCCAGCAGCTTGGACGTTAGGAACACTGAAGCTTTCTTT,CASSLDVRNTEAFF
NA,TRBV2,many,TRBJ2-6,TGTGCCAGCAGACAGTCCGCCACTGGGGCCAACGTCCTGACTTTC,CASRQSATGANVLTF
NA,TRBV9,NA,TRBJ1-1,TGTGCCAGTAGCGGACTGGCGAACACTGAAGCTTTCTTT,CASSGLANTEAFF
NA,TRBV6-6,NA,TRBJ1-1,TGTGCCAGCACCTTGGACAAGAACACTGAAGCTTTCTTT,CASTLDKNTEAFF
TRBD2,TRBV6-5,many,TRBJ2-5,TGTGCCAGCAGCGGGACTAGCTTTGATGAGACCCAGTACTTC,CASSGTSFDETQYF
TRBD1,TRBV6-5,NA,TRBJ2-4,TGTGCCAGCAGCCAGACAGGGGTGGCCAAAAACATTCAGTACTTC,CASSQTGVAKNIQYF
NA,TRBV12-3/TRBV12-4,few,TRBJ1-1,TGTGCCAGCAGTTTACAGGCCACTGAAGCTTTCTTT,CASSLQATEAFF
NA,TRBV27,NA,TRBJ2-3,TGTGCCAGCAGGAGTAGCACAGATACGCAGTATTTT,CASRSSTDTQYF
NA,TRBV5-4,NA,TRBJ1-1,TGTGCCAGCAGCTTGTGGAGCGAGCTTGAAGCTTTCTTT,CASSLWSELEAFF
TRBD1,TRBV4-3,NA,TRBJ1-5,TGCGCCAGCAGCCATGGACAGGGGTCTCAGCCCCAGCATTTT,CASSHGQGSQPQHF
TRBD1,TRBV10-3,NA,TRBJ1-5,TGTGCCATCAGCCAGGGACAGGGCTTTTATCAGCCCCAGCATTTT,CAISQGQGFYQPQHF
TRBD2,TRBV7-9,NA,TRBJ2-3,TGTGCCAGCAGCGCGCGACTAGCAGCCACAGATACGCAGTATTTT,CASSARLAATDTQYF
NA,TRBV7-9,NA,TRBJ2-2,TGTGCCAGCAGCCCCCGACAGGCGAACACCGGGGAGCTGTTTTTT,CASSPRQANTGELFF
NA,TRBV6-5,NA,TRBJ2-2,TGTGCCAGCACGCGGCAGAGAAACGCCGGGGAGCTGTTTTTT,CASTRQRNAGELFF
NA,TRBV19,NA,TRBJ1-5,TGTGCCAGTAGCGGGGCGTCGTCGGGCGGGAGTTATAGCAATCAGCCCCAGCATTTT,CASSGASSGGSYSNQPQHF